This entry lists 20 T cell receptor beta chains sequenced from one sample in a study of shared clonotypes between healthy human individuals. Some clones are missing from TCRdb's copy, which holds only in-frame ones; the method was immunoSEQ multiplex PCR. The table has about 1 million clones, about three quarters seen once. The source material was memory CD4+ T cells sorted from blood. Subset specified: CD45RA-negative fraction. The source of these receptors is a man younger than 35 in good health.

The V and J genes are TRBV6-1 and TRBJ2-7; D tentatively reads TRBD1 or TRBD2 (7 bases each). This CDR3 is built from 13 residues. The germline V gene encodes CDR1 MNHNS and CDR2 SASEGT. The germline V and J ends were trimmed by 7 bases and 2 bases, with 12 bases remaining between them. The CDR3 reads CASKAGQPYEQYF. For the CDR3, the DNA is TGTGCCAGCAAAGCGGGACAGCCCTACGAGCAGTACTTC.

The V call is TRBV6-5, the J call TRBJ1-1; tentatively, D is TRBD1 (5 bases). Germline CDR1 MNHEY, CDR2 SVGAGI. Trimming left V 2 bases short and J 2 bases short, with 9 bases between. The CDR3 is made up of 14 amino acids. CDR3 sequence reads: CASSYLRVNTEAFF. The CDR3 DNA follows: TGTGCCAGCAGTTACCTCAGGGTAAACACTGAAGCTTTCTTT.

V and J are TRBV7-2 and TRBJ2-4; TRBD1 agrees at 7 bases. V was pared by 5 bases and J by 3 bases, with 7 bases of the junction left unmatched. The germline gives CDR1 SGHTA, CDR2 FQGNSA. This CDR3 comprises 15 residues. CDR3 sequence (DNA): TGTGCCAGCAGCCGACAGGGTCGAGGCAAAAACATTCAGTACTTC. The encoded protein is CASSRQGRGKNIQYF.

The CDR3 sequence is CASSPRTGAVTEAFF. The CDR3 nucleotides read TGCGCCAGCAGCCCTCGGACAGGAGCCGTGACTGAAGCTTTCTTT. J is TRBJ1-1 and V is TRBV5-1; 7 positions match TRBD1. The CDR3 sequence is 15 residues long. V lost 4 bases and J lost 5; bases outside the gene matches: 11. In germline, CDR1 is SGHRS, CDR2 YFSETQ.

CDR3 bases: TGTGCCAGCAGTTACTCGGGGGCGATGAACACTGAAGCTTTCTTT. Its translation: CASSYSGAMNTEAFF. J is TRBJ1-1 and V is TRBV6-6, with a possible D match to TRBD1 (6 bases). The length of the CDR3 is 15 residues. With 0 bases removed from V and 0 bases from J, the gap between germline ends came to 8 bases. Looked up from germline, CDR1 is MNHNY and CDR2 is SVGAGI (reference sequence).

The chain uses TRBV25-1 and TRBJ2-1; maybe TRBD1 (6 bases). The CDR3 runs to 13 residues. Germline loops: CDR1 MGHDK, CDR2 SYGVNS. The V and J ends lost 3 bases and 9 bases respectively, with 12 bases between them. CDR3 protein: CASSDRGVGEQFF. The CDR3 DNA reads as TGTGCCAGCAGTGACAGGGGAGTAGGTGAGCAGTTCTTC.

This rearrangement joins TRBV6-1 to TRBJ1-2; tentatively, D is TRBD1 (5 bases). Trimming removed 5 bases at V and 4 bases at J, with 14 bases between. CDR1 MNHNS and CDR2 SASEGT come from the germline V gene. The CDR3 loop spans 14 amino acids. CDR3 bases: TGTGCCAGCAGTCCCAGCGGGGGGTTCTATGGCTACACCTTC. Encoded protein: CASSPSGGFYGYTF.

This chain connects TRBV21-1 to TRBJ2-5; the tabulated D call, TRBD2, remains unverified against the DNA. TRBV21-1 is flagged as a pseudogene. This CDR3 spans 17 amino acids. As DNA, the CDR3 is TGTGCCAGCAGCAAGGGATGGGAACGGGGAACTCAAGAGACCCAGTACTTC. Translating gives CASSKGWERGTQETQYF.

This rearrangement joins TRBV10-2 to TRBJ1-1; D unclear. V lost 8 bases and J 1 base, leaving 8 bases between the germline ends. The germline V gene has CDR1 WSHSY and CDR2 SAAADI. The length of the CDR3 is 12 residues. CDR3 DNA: TGCGCCAGCGGATATCGGAACACTGAAGCTTTCTTT. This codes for CASGYRNTEAFF.

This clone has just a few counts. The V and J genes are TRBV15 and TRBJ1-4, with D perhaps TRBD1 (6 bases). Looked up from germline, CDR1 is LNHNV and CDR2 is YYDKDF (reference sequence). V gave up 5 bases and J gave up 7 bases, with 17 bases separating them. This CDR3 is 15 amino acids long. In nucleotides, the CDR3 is TGTGCCACCAGCTTACAACGACAGGCATCTGAAAAACTGTTTTTT. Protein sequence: CATSLQRQASEKLFF.

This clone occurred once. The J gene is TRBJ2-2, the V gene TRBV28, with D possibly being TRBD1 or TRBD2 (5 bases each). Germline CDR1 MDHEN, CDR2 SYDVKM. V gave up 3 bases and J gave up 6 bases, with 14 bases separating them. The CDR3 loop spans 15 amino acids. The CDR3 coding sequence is TGTGCCAGCAGTTTTGGTCGGGAAGGGGCCGGGGAGCTGTTTTTT. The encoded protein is CASSFGREGAGELFF.

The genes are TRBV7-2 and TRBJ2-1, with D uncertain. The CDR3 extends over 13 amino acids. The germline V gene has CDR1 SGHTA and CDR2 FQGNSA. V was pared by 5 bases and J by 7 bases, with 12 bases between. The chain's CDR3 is CASSPIYVNEQFF. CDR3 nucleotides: TGTGCCAGCAGCCCCATATATGTTAATGAGCAGTTCTTC.

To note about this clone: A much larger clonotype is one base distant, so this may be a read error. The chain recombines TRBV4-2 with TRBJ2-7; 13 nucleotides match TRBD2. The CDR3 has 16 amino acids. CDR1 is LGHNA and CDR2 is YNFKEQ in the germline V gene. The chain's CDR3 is CTSSLDGTSGNYEQYF. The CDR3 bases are TGTACCAGCAGCCTCGACGGGACTAGCGGGAACTACGAGCAGTACTTC.

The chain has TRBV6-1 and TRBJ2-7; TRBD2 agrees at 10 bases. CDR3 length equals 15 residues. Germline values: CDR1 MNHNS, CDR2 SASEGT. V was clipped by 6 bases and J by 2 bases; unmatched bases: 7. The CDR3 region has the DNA TGTGCCAGCAGCCGTCTAGCGGGGGACACCTACGAGCAGTACTTC. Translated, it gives CASSRLAGDTYEQYF.

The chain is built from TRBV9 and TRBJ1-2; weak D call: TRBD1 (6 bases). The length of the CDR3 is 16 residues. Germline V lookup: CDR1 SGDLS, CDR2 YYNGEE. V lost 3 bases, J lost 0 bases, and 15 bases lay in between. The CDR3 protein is CASSAGQHQANYGYTF. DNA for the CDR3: TGTGCCAGCAGCGCAGGACAGCATCAAGCTAACTATGGCTACACCTTC.

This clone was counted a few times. The CDR3 region is CASSLDTTGVEGYTF. CDR3 bases: TGTGCCAGCAGCTTAGACACGACCGGGGTTGAGGGCTACACCTTC. The V call is TRBV11-2, the J call TRBJ1-2; no reliable D call. CDR3 length equals 15 residues. The germline gives CDR1 SGHAT, CDR2 FQNNGV. Trimming took 0 bases from V and 8 from J, leaving 16 bases between them.

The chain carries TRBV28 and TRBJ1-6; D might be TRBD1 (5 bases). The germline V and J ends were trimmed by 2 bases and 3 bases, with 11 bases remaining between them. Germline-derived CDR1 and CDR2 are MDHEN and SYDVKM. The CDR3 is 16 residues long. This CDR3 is CASSLMRGDYNSPLHF. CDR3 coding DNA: TGTGCCAGCAGTTTAATGCGGGGGGACTATAATTCACCCCTCCACTTT.

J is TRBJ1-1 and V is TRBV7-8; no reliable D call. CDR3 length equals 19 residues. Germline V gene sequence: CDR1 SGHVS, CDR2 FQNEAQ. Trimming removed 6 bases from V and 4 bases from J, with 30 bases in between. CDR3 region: CASSHTLTGSSSPLTEAFF. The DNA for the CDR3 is TGTGCCAGCAGTCACACCCTTACCGGGTCCTCTTCCCCACTCACTGAAGCTTTCTTT.

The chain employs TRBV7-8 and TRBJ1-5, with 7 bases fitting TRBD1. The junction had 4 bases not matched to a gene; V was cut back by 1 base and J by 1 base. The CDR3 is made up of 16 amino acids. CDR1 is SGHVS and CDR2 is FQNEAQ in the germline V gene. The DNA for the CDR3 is TGTGCCAGCAGCTTAGAGGGGGCAGGGAGCAATCAGCCCCAGCATTTT. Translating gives CASSLEGAGSNQPQHF.

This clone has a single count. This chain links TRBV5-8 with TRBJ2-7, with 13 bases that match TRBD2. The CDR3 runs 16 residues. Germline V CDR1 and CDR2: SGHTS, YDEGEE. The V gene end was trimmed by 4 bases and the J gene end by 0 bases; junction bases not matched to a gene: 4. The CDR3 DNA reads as TGTGCCAGCAGCCGCCGACTAGCGGGGGGCTCCTACGAGCAGTACTTC. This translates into CASSRRLAGGSYEQYF.